The T cell receptor beta chain under discussion was sequenced for a study of human T cells and chemical hapten exposure. At the level of the study: After 6 days, upper back 0.01% DPC patch tests were scored.

Regarding time point: patch test 1, 2 weeks after DPC sensitization. Sample treatment: therapeutic diphenylcyclopropenone sensitization with weekly scalp DPC. CDR1 is KGHDR and CDR2 is SFDVKD in the germline V gene. The germline V and J ends were trimmed by 6 bases and 2 bases, with 9 bases remaining between them. CDR3 length: 13 amino acids. Notes on the study in general: Large CDR3 similarity clusters arose significantly more often from expanded TCRs than from controls. The donors suffered from alopecia, so their immune response may not match that of healthy people.

Each CDR3 protein is one row after TCRdb ran MiXCR on the RACE reads. There are 11,000 to 15,000 distinct CDR3 sequences in the sample; about a sixth occur only once, and 7.2% lies in the top ten. This clonotype showed up many times. The antigen is unknown. This chain connects TRBV24-1 to TRBJ2-5; D possibly corresponds to TRBD2 (5 bases). Source: whole blood, taken in connection with sensitization to the hapten diphenylcyclopropenone (DPC). The clonotype comes from a woman in her 30s with alopecia areata. Some clones in this sample may be carry-over from other donors' samples. CDR3 amino acids: CATSPPGQETQYF. The DNA of the CDR3 is TGTGCCACCAGTCCTCCGGGGCAAGAGACCCAGTACTTC.